This T cell receptor (beta chain) was recovered during a study of T cells expressing NK-cell markers. Study-wide results and limits: The dominant NKG2C+ clonotypes represented about 1.0-7.5% of CD8+ T cells in six donors. Expanded NKG2C+ T cell clones had unclear HCMV specificity.

No DNA is given; TCRdb re-called the 5' RACE reads and lists each CDR3 protein once. The sample includes some 140,000 distinct CDR3 sequences. The CDR3 totals 15 residues. Germline CDR1 MGHRA, CDR2 YSYEKL. As regards this clonotype: The antigen remains undetermined.

The TCR originated in a woman aged 50 to 60 in good health. The sample consisted of blood T cells: a sorted CD56 or NKG2C T cell subset, CD4+ or CD8+ T cells, or bulk PBMC T cells (not recorded which). J is TRBJ2-5 and V is TRBV4-1. CDR3: CASSQSYRTQETQYF.